A selection of T cell receptor beta chains follows, all from one sample in a study of post-analysis software for immune sequencing data. From the PCR reads, TCRdb called clonotypes with MiXCR, one entry per CDR3 protein. The sample includes roughly 800,000 distinct CDR3 sequences, 25% to 30% seen only once; the top ten take roughly 0.54%. Source material: blood. The source is a girl aged 5 to 17 with multiple sclerosis. CDR3s include the opening cysteine and the closing phenylalanine or tryptophan. D genes are given only for firm matches. Size tells how often a clone was seen (once, few, many) or the class of an expanded clone, and some rows leave it out.

cdr3_aa cdr3_nt v_call d_call cdr3_length clone_size j_call
CASSGGQTSNQPQHF TGTGCCAGCAGTGGTGGACAGACCAGCAATCAGCCCCAGCATTTT TRBV2 NA 15 NA TRBJ1-5
CASRSGGSSYEQYF TGTGCCAGCAGGAGCGGGGGTAGCTCCTACGAGCAGTACTTC TRBV28 TRBD2 14 few TRBJ2-7
CASSYSGGDSYNEQFF TGTGCCAGCAGTTACTCGGGCGGAGACTCCTACAATGAGCAGTTCTTC TRBV6-2/TRBV6-3 NA 16 NA TRBJ2-1
CASSQDRAETQYF TGCGCCAGCAGTCAAGACAGGGCTGAGACCCAGTACTTC TRBV4-3 TRBD1 13 many TRBJ2-5
CASSLVGGGLSYNEQFF TGTGCCAGCAGCTTAGTCGGGGGGGGACTCTCCTACAATGAGCAGTTCTTC TRBV11-2 TRBD2 17 NA TRBJ2-1
CASSRERGGDYNEQFF TGTGCCAGCAGCCGAGAACGCGGGGGCGACTACAATGAGCAGTTCTTC TRBV5-6 NA 16 many TRBJ2-1
CASSLTRRDNEQFF TGTGCCAGCAGCCTGACTAGACGGGACAATGAGCAGTTCTTC TRBV7-9 NA 14 NA TRBJ2-1
CASSTNGQDYNEQFF TGTGCCAGCAGCACTAACGGACAGGACTACAATGAGCAGTTCTTC TRBV11-3 TRBD1 15 NA TRBJ2-1
CASSPRDRGRYGYTF TGTGCCAGCAGCCCCCGGGACAGGGGTCGCTATGGCTACACCTTC TRBV7-8 TRBD1 15 few TRBJ1-2
CASSQGTVFDIQYF TGTGCCAGCAGTCAGGGGACAGTTTTTGACATTCAGTACTTC TRBV2 TRBD1 14 NA TRBJ2-4
CATGPGHTYEQYF TGTGCCACGGGACCGGGACATACCTACGAGCAGTACTTC TRBV6-5 NA 13 many TRBJ2-7
CASSLITGSPYTDTQYF TGTGCCAGCAGCTTAATTACCGGGTCCCCCTACACAGATACGCAGTATTTT TRBV7-2 NA 17 NA TRBJ2-3
CASSRQGIFGNQPQHF TGTGCCAGCAGTCGACAGGGGATTTTTGGCAATCAGCCCCAGCATTTT TRBV6-1 TRBD1 16 few TRBJ1-5
CASSTGQAYNEQFF TGTGCCAGCAGTACGGGACAGGCCTACAATGAGCAGTTCTTC TRBV7-2 TRBD1 14 once TRBJ2-1
CASSLFYRTGYSNQPQHF TGTGCCAGCAGCTTGTTTTACCGGACAGGTTATAGCAATCAGCCCCAGCATTTT TRBV5-6 TRBD1 18 NA TRBJ1-5
CASSLRAGGNQPQHF TGTGCCAGCAGCTTGCGGGCAGGGGGGAATCAGCCCCAGCATTTT TRBV2 TRBD1 15 NA TRBJ1-5
CATSRGGVGNNEQFF TGTGCCACCAGTAGAGGGGGAGTCGGGAACAATGAGCAGTTCTTC TRBV15 NA 15 few TRBJ2-1
CASSESGGRAWQFF TGCGCCAGCAGTGAGTCAGGCGGGAGGGCCTGGCAGTTCTTC TRBV10-2 TRBD2 14 NA TRBJ2-1
CASSPPLQGRYEQYF TGTGCCAGCAGCCCCCCTTTACAGGGGCGGTACGAGCAGTACTTC TRBV5-8 TRBD1 15 NA TRBJ2-7
CASSWTGTGNHEQYF TGTGCCAGCAGTTGGACTGGGACAGGGAACCACGAGCAGTACTTC TRBV27 TRBD1 15 NA TRBJ2-7
CASSLTGSLVRGYTF TGCGCCAGCAGCCTGACAGGAAGCTTAGTCCGAGGCTACACCTTC TRBV5-1 NA 15 few TRBJ1-2
CASNLGTLIKQETQYF TGTGCCAGCAACTTGGGGACATTGATTAAGCAAGAGACCCAGTACTTC TRBV5-6 NA 16 NA TRBJ2-5
CSARQVSSSYEQYF TGCAGTGCTAGGCAGGTTTCCAGCTCCTACGAGCAGTACTTC TRBV20-1 NA 14 NA TRBJ2-7
CSAARQGTLQDYEQYF TGCAGTGCCGCCAGACAGGGGACCCTCCAAGACTACGAGCAGTACTTC TRBV20-1 TRBD1 16 few TRBJ2-7
CATSRDLGQETQYF TGTGCCACCAGCAGAGATCTCGGTCAAGAGACCCAGTACTTC TRBV15 NA 14 many TRBJ2-5
CASSLNYYEQYF TGCGCCAGCAGCCTCAACTACTACGAGCAGTACTTC TRBV5-1 NA 12 NA TRBJ2-7
CASSSRTALYGYTF TGTGCCAGCAGCTCGAGGACAGCCCTCTATGGCTACACCTTC TRBV7-2 NA 14 few TRBJ1-2
CSAEGMTNQETQYF TGCAGTGCGGAAGGGATGACTAATCAAGAGACCCAGTACTTC TRBV20-1 NA 14 few TRBJ2-5
CASRSGGAGEKLFF TGTGCCAGCAGGAGCGGGGGGGCCGGGGAAAAACTGTTTTTT TRBV6-5 NA 14 NA TRBJ1-4
CASSLIGGSTGELFF TGTGCCAGCAGCTTAATAGGGGGGAGCACCGGGGAGCTGTTTTTT TRBV11-2 NA 15 few TRBJ2-2
CASSLGGQGEVFHF TGCGCCAGCAGCTTGGGAGGACAGGGCGAAGTCTTCCACTTT TRBV5-1 TRBD1 14 once TRBJ1-6
CASSLALAGTGRVAFF TGTGCCAGCAGCTTAGCGCTCGCCGGGACAGGGAGGGTAGCTTTCTTT TRBV7-8 TRBD1 16 few TRBJ1-1
CASSFGGDTYGYTF TGTGCCAGCAGTTTTGGTGGGGACACCTATGGCTACACCTTC TRBV27 NA 14 few TRBJ1-2
CASSYLGTGTEAFF TGTGCCAGCAGTTATCTAGGGACAGGCACTGAAGCTTTCTTT TRBV6-5 TRBD1 14 few TRBJ1-1
CATSARGTSAYNEQFF TGTGCCACCAGTGCGCGGGGGACTAGTGCCTACAATGAGCAGTTCTTC TRBV24-1 TRBD2 16 once TRBJ2-1
CASSQDFGPYEQYF TGCGCCAGCAGCCAAGATTTTGGCCCCTACGAGCAGTACTTC TRBV4-3 NA 14 few TRBJ2-7
CASSQDMSYNEQYF TGTGCCAGCAGCCAAGATATGTCCTACAATGAGCAGTACTTC TRBV4-2 NA 14 NA TRBJ2-7
CASSEQPGRPPGANVLIF TGTGCCAGCAGTGAACAACCGGGACGGCCCCCTGGGGCCAACGTCCTGATTTTC TRBV6-1 NA 18 once TRBJ2-6
CASSHGIAGANEQFF TGTGCCAGCAGCCATGGTATAGCGGGAGCCAATGAGCAGTTCTTC TRBV7-6 TRBD2 15 NA TRBJ2-1
CASSQDRTTGANVLTF TGCGCCAGCAGCCAAGATCGTACCACTGGGGCCAACGTCCTGACTTTC TRBV4-3 NA 16 many TRBJ2-6
CASSQRLAGGPKNIQYF TGTGCCAGCAGCCAAAGGCTAGCGGGGGGGCCCAAAAACATTCAGTACTTC TRBV3-1 TRBD2 17 few TRBJ2-4
CASSYVGAGANVLTF TGTGCCAGCAGTTACGTCGGGGCCGGGGCCAACGTCCTGACTTTC TRBV6-6 NA 15 few TRBJ2-6
CSLKEGNTDTQYF TGCAGCCTCAAGGAGGGGAACACAGATACGCAGTATTTT TRBV29-1 NA 13 NA TRBJ2-3
CATVGAGDQPQHF TGTGCCACCGTAGGGGCCGGGGATCAGCCCCAGCATTTT TRBV10-3 NA 13 few TRBJ1-5
CASSIRTGSTDTQYF TGTGCCAGCAGCATTCGGACAGGAAGCACAGATACGCAGTATTTT TRBV12-3/TRBV12-4 TRBD1 15 few TRBJ2-3
CSARAAGLAVYNEQFF TGCAGTGCTAGAGCAGCGGGACTAGCGGTCTACAATGAGCAGTTCTTC TRBV20-1 TRBD2 16 many TRBJ2-1
CASSEGQGFLGTQYF TGTGCCAGCAGCGAAGGACAGGGGTTTTTGGGGACCCAGTACTTC TRBV7-6 TRBD1 15 few TRBJ2-5
CASSQERRLNNSPLHF TGCGCCAGCAGCCAAGAAAGGCGTCTAAATAATTCACCCCTCCACTTT TRBV4-3 NA 16 NA TRBJ1-6
CASSTRLPMAETQYF TGTGCCAGCAGCACGCGGTTACCCATGGCGGAGACCCAGTACTTC TRBV4-2 NA 15 NA TRBJ2-5
CASSPDRSSLGLETQYF TGTGCCAGCAGTCCAGACAGGTCCTCGCTGGGGTTGGAGACCCAGTACTTC TRBV27 NA 17 NA TRBJ2-5
CSARPGQGRASYEQYF TGCAGTGCTAGACCCGGACAGGGGAGGGCTTCCTACGAGCAGTACTTC TRBV20-1 TRBD1 16 few TRBJ2-7
CSATNLQAGVRDEQYF TGCAGTGCCACCAACCTCCAGGCGGGGGTCCGAGACGAGCAGTACTTC TRBV20-1 TRBD2 16 once TRBJ2-7
CASSSYRETRANVLTF TGTGCCAGCAGTTCGTACAGGGAAACGCGGGCCAACGTCCTGACTTTC TRBV6-2/TRBV6-3 NA 16 few TRBJ2-6
CASSGKTGSYEQYF TGTGCCAGCAGCGGAAAGACAGGGAGCTACGAGCAGTACTTC TRBV7-8 TRBD1 14 NA TRBJ2-7
CASSQDLLGPLYEQYF TGCGCCAGCAGCCAAGATTTGCTCGGCCCTCTATACGAGCAGTACTTC TRBV4-3 NA 16 NA TRBJ2-7
CASSGPAYEQYF TGTGCCAGCAGTGGTCCGGCCTACGAGCAGTACTTC TRBV28 NA 12 NA TRBJ2-7
CASSRGQGRLSEQYF TGTGCCAGCAGCAGGGGACAGGGACGCCTCTCCGAGCAGTACTTC TRBV12-3/TRBV12-4 TRBD1 15 NA TRBJ2-7
CASTTAGWEEETQYF TGTGCCAGCACCACCGCCGGGTGGGAGGAAGAGACCCAGTACTTC TRBV7-8 NA 15 NA TRBJ2-5
CASSPGLAGGREQFF TGCGCCAGCAGCCCGGGACTAGCGGGGGGGCGAGAGCAGTTCTTC TRBV5-1 TRBD2 15 few TRBJ2-1
CASRVAGGLTDTQYF TGTGCCAGCAGGGTAGCGGGGGGGCTAACAGATACGCAGTATTTT TRBV27 TRBD2 15 NA TRBJ2-3